The rows below give T cell receptor beta chains drawn from one sample of a study of response to subunit inactivated influenza vaccine. TCRdb passed the RT-PCR reads through MiXCR, listing each CDR3 protein once. The table has under 500,000 distinct CDR3 sequences, 10% to 11% seen once; the top ten hold roughly 12%. The sample consisted of PBMCs from blood, taken roughly 47 days after vaccination. The receptors derive from a man between 50 and 59 years old who received an inactivated influenza vaccine. Each CDR3 is given with its conserved first and last residue. The D gene is left open where the match is weak. The listing skips clone size in some rows; elsewhere it reads once, few, many or a size class.

TRBV20-1,many,13,TRBD2,TRBJ2-7,TGCAGTGCCACTAGCGGGAACTCCTACGAGCAGTACTTC,CSATSGNSYEQYF
TRBV12-3/TRBV12-4,few,13,-,TRBJ1-5,TGTGCCAGCAGGATAGGGGGGCATCAGCCCCAGCATTTT,CASRIGGHQPQHF
TRBV19,-,16,-,TRBJ1-4,TGTGCCAGTACCCCCTTCAGCGGGGCCCGGGTTGAAAAACTGTTTTTT,CASTPFSGARVEKLFF
TRBV20-1,many,11,-,TRBJ2-7,TGCAGTGCCAAGCCCTCCTACGAGCAGTACTTC,CSAKPSYEQYF
TRBV14,many,16,-,TRBJ1-2,TGTGCCAGCAGCCAAGATGGAGTGGCGGGATCTATGGGCTACACCTTC,CASSQDGVAGSMGYTF
TRBV29-1,few,15,TRBD2,TRBJ2-1,TGCAGCGTTGTGGGTAGCGGGAGTGGCGGGAATGAGCAGTTCTTC,CSVVGSGSGGNEQFF
TRBV9,-,13,TRBD2,TRBJ2-4,TGTGCCAGCAGCGTAGAAGGGTCAGGGACTATGTACTTC,CASSVEGSGTMYF
TRBV20-1,few,14,-,TRBJ2-4,TGCAGTGCTAGAGTATCGGGGGACGAAAACATTCAGTACTTC,CSARVSGDENIQYF
TRBV12-3/TRBV12-4,many,13,-,TRBJ2-1,TGTGCCACTGACGGGGCAGTTAACAATGAGCAGTTCTTC,CATDGAVNNEQFF
TRBV4-2,many,23,TRBD2,TRBJ2-3,TGTGCCAGCAGCCAAGAGCCCAGCGGGGGGCGCCGAGGGCCCTCGGGATCCACAGATACGCAGTATTTT,CASSQEPSGGRRGPSGSTDTQYF
TRBV7-2,-,13,TRBD1,TRBJ2-5,TGTGCCAGCAGGGGGACAGGGCCGGAGACCCAGTACTTC,CASRGTGPETQYF
TRBV4-2,many,16,TRBD2,TRBJ2-3,TGTGCCAGCAGCCAAGTAACACTAGCGGGAGCAGATACGCAGTATTTT,CASSQVTLAGADTQYF
TRBV24-1,few,14,-,TRBJ2-3,TGTGCCACCAGTGATTTAATAGGGGAAAAACGTCAGTATTTT,CATSDLIGEKRQYF
TRBV7-2,few,15,TRBD2,TRBJ2-7,TGTGCCAGCAGCCGAGGAGGCGGGCGGGGGTACGAGCAGTACTTC,CASSRGGGRGYEQYF
TRBV10-3,-,14,-,TRBJ2-7,TGTGCCATCAGTGACCAGCGAGACGCCCACGAGCAGTACTTC,CAISDQRDAHEQYF
TRBV6-1,few,14,TRBD1,TRBJ1-5,TGTGCCAGCAGGGGGACAGGGGAGGGTCAGCCCCAGCATTTT,CASRGTGEGQPQHF
TRBV20-1,-,16,TRBD2,TRBJ2-7,TGCAGTGCTACCCTCCTAGCGGGAGGAAACTCCTACGAGCAGTACTTC,CSATLLAGGNSYEQYF
TRBV4-3,many,17,TRBD2,TRBJ2-1,TGCGCCAGCAGCCAAGAAGGGACTAGCGGGGGCTACAATGAGCAGTTCTTC,CASSQEGTSGGYNEQFF
TRBV10-3,many,14,-,TRBJ2-1,TGTGCCATCAGTGGCCAAGATTCGAGCAATGAGCAGTTCTTC,CAISGQDSSNEQFF
TRBV7-2,many,15,-,TRBJ2-7,TGTGCCAGCAGCTTAGGATTCAGGTCTCCCTACGAGCAGTACTTC,CASSLGFRSPYEQYF
TRBV20-1,many,13,TRBD1,TRBJ2-7,TGCAGTGCACCGGGACAGGGGCTTTACGAGCAGTACTTC,CSAPGQGLYEQYF
TRBV11-2,-,13,-,TRBJ2-7,TGTGCCAGCAGCTTAGCGGACGGCTACGAGCAGTACTTC,CASSLADGYEQYF
TRBV20-1,-,14,TRBD1,TRBJ2-1,TGCAGTGCTAGTAGCGGGACAGGGGCGGATGAGCAGTTCTTC,CSASSGTGADEQFF
TRBV4-1,-,14,TRBD2,TRBJ2-2,TGCGCCAGCAGCAAGACTAGCGCGGGCGGGGAGCTGTTTTTT,CASSKTSAGGELFF
TRBV11-2,many,13,-,TRBJ1-1,TGTGCCAGCAGCTTGGCAGGGGCCACTGAAGCTTTCTTT,CASSLAGATEAFF
TRBV20-1,few,16,TRBD2,TRBJ2-1,TGCAGTGCTAGACCCTCTAGCGGGAGCTCCTACAATGAGCAGTTCTTC,CSARPSSGSSYNEQFF
TRBV28,few,12,-,TRBJ1-1,TGTGCCAGCAGTTTAAACTTAGAGTTGACTTTCTTT,CASSLNLELTFF
TRBV27,-,14,TRBD1,TRBJ2-7,TGTGCCAGCAGTGCCGACAGGGGCCCCTACGAGCAGTACTTC,CASSADRGPYEQYF
TRBV20-1,-,14,-,TRBJ1-1,TGCAGTGCTAGGTTTCGGGCGGGGAACACTGAAGCTTTCTTT,CSARFRAGNTEAFF
TRBV27,-,12,TRBD1,TRBJ1-2,TGTGCCAGCAGCTCAGGGGGCTTTGGCTACACCTTC,CASSSGGFGYTF
TRBV7-6,many,14,-,TRBJ2-1,TGTGCCAGCAGCTTAGTTCTTGCTGTGAATGAGCAGTTCTTC,CASSLVLAVNEQFF
TRBV20-1,few,12,-,TRBJ1-5,TGCAGTGCCCAAGGTACGAAGCAGCCCCAGCATTTT,CSAQGTKQPQHF
TRBV4-3,-,14,TRBD1,TRBJ1-5,TGCGCCAGCAGCCCTAACAGGGGGAATCAGCCCCAGCATTTT,CASSPNRGNQPQHF
TRBV12-3/TRBV12-4,few,14,TRBD1,TRBJ1-1,TGTGCCAGCAGGCTCGGGACAGAGAACACTGAAGCTTTCTTT,CASRLGTENTEAFF
TRBV4-2,many,16,-,TRBJ2-1,TGTGCCAGCAGCCAAGAGGTCAGGGGAGGGTACAATGAGCAGTTCTTC,CASSQEVRGGYNEQFF
TRBV20-1,many,13,TRBD2,TRBJ2-1,TGCAGTGCTAGACCAGCGGGGGTCAATGAGCAGTTCTTC,CSARPAGVNEQFF